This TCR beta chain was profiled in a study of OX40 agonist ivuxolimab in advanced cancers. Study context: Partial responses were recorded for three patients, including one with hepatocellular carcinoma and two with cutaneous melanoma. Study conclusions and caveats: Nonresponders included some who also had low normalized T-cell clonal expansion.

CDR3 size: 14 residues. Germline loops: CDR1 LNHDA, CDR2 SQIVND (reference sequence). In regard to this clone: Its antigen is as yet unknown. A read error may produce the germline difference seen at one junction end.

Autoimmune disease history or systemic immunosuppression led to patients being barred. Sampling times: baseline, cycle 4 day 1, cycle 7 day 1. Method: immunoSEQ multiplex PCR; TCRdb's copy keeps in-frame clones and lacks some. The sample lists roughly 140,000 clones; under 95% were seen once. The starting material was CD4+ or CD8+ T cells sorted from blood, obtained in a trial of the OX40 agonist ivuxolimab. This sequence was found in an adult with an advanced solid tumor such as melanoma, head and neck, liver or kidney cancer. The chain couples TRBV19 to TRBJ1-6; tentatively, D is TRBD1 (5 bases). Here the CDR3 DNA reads TGTGCCAGTAGTCTAGAACGAGGGGATTCACCCCTCCACTTT. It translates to CASSLERGDSPLHF.